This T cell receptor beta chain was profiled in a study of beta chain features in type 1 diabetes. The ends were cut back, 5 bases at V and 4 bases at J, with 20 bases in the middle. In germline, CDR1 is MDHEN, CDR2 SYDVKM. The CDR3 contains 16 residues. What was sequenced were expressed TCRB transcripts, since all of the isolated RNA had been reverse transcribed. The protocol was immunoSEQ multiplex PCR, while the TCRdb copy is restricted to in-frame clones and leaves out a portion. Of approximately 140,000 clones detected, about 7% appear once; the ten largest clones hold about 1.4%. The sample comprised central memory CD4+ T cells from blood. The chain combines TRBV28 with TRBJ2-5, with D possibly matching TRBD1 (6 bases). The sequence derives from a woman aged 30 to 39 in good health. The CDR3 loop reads CASSPRVGAGGETQYF. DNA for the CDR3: TGTGCCAGCAGTCCGAGGGTGGGGGCAGGTGGAGAGACCCAGTACTTC.